The clone carrying this T cell receptor beta chain showed up just a few times. The target antigen is unknown. TCRdb fed the 5' RACE reads into MiXCR, producing one record per CDR3 protein. The sample holds about 200,000 distinct CDR3 sequences; under 12% are singletons and the top ten take roughly 10%. Each donor was a healthy Caucasian. This sample is part of a study of identical twins. General study findings and limits: Models underpredicted monozygotic twin sharing of out-of-frame TCR alpha. Insertion counts were lower in abundant cord blood beta clonotypes, a trend that memory repertoires did not show.

The receptor's source is a man aged 50 to 60 in good health. Specimen: memory T cells sorted from blood.

This chain's CDR3 is CASSLGGSDYGYTF. Written as DNA, the CDR3 is TGTGCCAGCAGTCTAGGGGGGTCGGACTATGGCTACACCTTC. V is TRBV28 and J is TRBJ1-2, with D possibly being TRBD1 (6 bases). The CDR3 has 14 residues. V was clipped by 5 bases and J by 3 bases, with 13 bases between them. Germline V lookup: CDR1 MDHEN, CDR2 SYDVKM.